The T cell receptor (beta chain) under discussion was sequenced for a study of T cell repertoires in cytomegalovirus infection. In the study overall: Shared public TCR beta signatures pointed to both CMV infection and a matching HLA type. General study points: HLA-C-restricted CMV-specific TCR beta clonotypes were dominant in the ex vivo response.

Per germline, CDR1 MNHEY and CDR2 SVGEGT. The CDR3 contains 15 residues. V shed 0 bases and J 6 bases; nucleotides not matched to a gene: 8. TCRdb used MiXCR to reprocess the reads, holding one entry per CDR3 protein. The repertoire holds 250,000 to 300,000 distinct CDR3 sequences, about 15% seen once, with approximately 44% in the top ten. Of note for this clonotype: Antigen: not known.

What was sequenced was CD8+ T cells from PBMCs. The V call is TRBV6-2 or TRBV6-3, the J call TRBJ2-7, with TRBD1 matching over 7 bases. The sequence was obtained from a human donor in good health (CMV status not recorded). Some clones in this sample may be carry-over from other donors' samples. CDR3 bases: TGTGCCAGCAGTTACTCGGTGACAGGGAGCGGCGAGCAGTACTTC. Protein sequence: CASSYSVTGSGEQYF.